This T cell receptor beta chain comes out of a study of chronic HIV infection and antiretroviral therapy. Germline CDR1 reads SGHRS; CDR2 reads YFSETQ. Trimming stripped 3 bases from V and 3 bases from J, with 10 bases between. This CDR3 is built from 15 residues. TCRdb processed the 5' RACE reads anew with MiXCR; each CDR3 protein has one entry. The sample comprises 30,000 to 35,000 distinct CDR3 sequences, around 8.6% of which are singletons, and 2.5% rests with the top ten. This clonotype showed up many times. Sequenced sample: peripheral blood. This clonotype originated in an adult who had HIV and had not received antiretroviral therapy, or was an uninfected healthy control (not recorded which). The chain combines TRBV5-1 with TRBJ1-6; D might be TRBD1 (5 bases). The chain's CDR3 is CASSYRGNYNSPLHF. The CDR3 DNA reads TGCGCCAGCAGCTACCGGGGCAACTATAATTCACCCCTCCACTTT.